The clone carrying this TCR beta chain occurred a few times. Its antigen is unidentified. Libraries of TCR beta came from iRepertoire HTBI primers plus Arm-PCR of CDR3 regions. MiXCR, applied by TCRdb to the multiplex PCR reads, yields one record per CDR3 protein. The table shows under 700,000 distinct CDR3 sequences, with roughly 16% occurring only once. This sample was taken from a study of regulatory T cells in long-lasting Graves disease. Whole-study findings and limits: There was favoring of TRBV28, TRBJ1-2 and TRBJ2-5 in persistent disease.

Documented time point: newly diagnosed GD, antithyroid drugs for less than 3 months. Making the TCR library involved RNA that had been extracted from PBMCs. Trimming took 6 bases from V and 6 from J, leaving 21 bases between them. The CDR3 loop spans 15 amino acids. The sample also formed part of further work on T cells in Graves' hyperthyroidism and ophthalmopathy. That investigation notes: Ophthalmopathy got predicted by the model a median around 6.6 months before its onset.

This clonotype was sampled from a woman aged 35-65 years with Graves disease. This chain joins TRBV5-7 and TRBJ1-2; D possibly corresponds to TRBD1 (5 bases). TRBV5-7 is recorded as an ORF, its role being uncertain. Specimen: peripheral blood mononuclear cells (PBMCs), collected at new diagnosis, from a patient treated with antithyroid drugs. CDR3 coding DNA: TGTGCCAGCAAACCCGGGACTCCCGGAGGGCATGGCTACACCTTC. Encoded protein: CASKPGTPGGHGYTF.